This T cell receptor beta chain was sequenced for a study of T cell responses to AZD1222 COVID-19 vaccine (dated by TCRdb to the early 2020s). Broadly, across the study: AZD1222 recipients with second doses at about 4 weeks or about 12 weeks were pooled, because spike-specific TCR depth and breadth did not differ between schedules. A total of 230 to 250 trial participants underwent TCR sequencing, of whom 200 to 220 received two doses of AZD1222 and about 25 received two doses of the MenACWY control vaccine. Trial participants were enrolled into age subgroups of 18-55, 56-69 and 70-plus years, which contained 148, 28 and 57 TCR-sequenced participants, respectively. Findings and caveats that apply to the study as a whole: The 56-69-year group was small, and its depth increase did not reach significance, likely because of low power. Most participants were white British and females outnumbered males, and the authors suggested that clonal diversity may have been underestimated. No day 14 peak-response samples were available, so repertoires were characterized only after the peak T cell response. Only five or six AZD1222 recipients were SARS-CoV-2 seropositive at baseline, limiting conclusions about previously exposed vaccinees. The vaccine-associated CD4 TCRs covered the entire spike protein, and the dominant responses fell in regions 160-218 and 743-854. Spike-specific TCR breadth and depth rose significantly after two AZD1222 doses compared with day 0 and with MenACWY recipients. Epitopes outside the regions mutated in the B.1.351 and B.1.1.7 variants were reportedly recognized by nearly half of the unique spike-specific TCRs.

This clone was detected once. Its recognized antigen is unknown. Base qualities were left out, and no much larger clone turns up one base away. V is reduced by 2 bases and J by 10 bases, leaving a spacing of 3 bases between them. The CDR3 sequence holds 10 residues, the cysteine and phenylalanine included. Of all the DNA, just the CDR3 is kept, 30 bases in frame from base 1. The CDR3 regions of human TCRbeta chains were subjected to immunosequencing. Per the authors' processing: Repertoire TCRs were matched against a reference library of SARS-CoV-2-specific TCRs generated with the MIRA antigen-specificity platform. Breadth was defined as the fraction of unique TCRs that were SARS-CoV-2-associated, and depth was defined as the fraction of total T cells that were SARS-CoV-2-associated. Using the MIRA data, each spike-specific TCR was assigned both to the spike region to which the TCR was reactive and to a CD4 or CD8 class. Log10-transformed breadth and depth values were compared by one-way ANOVA with Sidak's multiple comparisons tests. What TCRdb holds here is the immuneACCESS table cut down to in-frame rearrangements. Part of the clones is not present; checked against another copy, under half of the missing clones reflect an unresolved V gene, and the others are unexplained. V, J and clone size are those of that table, while D and trimming were read from the DNA. The sample profile shows roughly 70,000 clones; 85% of them were found once. The leading ten clones occupy about 20% of the sample.

What this sample's time point label stands for: baseline before first vaccination. Samples from vaccinated people were obtained from the UK trials COV001 and COV002, which included a single-blind randomized controlled phase 2/3 trial of AZD1222 (ChAdOx1 nCoV-19) in healthy adults. For TCRbeta chain sequencing, PBMC samples from trial participants were taken at day 0 and at day 28 after the second dose. Recombination joined TRBV12-3 or TRBV12-4 with TRBJ2-1, with no reliable assignment of the D segment. Material: peripheral blood, obtained on day 0 of AZD1222 vaccination. The sequence came from an adult in good health. The encoded CDR3 is CASSLKEQFF. The DNA sequence is as follows: TGTGCCAGCAGTTTAAAAGAGCAGTTCTTC.